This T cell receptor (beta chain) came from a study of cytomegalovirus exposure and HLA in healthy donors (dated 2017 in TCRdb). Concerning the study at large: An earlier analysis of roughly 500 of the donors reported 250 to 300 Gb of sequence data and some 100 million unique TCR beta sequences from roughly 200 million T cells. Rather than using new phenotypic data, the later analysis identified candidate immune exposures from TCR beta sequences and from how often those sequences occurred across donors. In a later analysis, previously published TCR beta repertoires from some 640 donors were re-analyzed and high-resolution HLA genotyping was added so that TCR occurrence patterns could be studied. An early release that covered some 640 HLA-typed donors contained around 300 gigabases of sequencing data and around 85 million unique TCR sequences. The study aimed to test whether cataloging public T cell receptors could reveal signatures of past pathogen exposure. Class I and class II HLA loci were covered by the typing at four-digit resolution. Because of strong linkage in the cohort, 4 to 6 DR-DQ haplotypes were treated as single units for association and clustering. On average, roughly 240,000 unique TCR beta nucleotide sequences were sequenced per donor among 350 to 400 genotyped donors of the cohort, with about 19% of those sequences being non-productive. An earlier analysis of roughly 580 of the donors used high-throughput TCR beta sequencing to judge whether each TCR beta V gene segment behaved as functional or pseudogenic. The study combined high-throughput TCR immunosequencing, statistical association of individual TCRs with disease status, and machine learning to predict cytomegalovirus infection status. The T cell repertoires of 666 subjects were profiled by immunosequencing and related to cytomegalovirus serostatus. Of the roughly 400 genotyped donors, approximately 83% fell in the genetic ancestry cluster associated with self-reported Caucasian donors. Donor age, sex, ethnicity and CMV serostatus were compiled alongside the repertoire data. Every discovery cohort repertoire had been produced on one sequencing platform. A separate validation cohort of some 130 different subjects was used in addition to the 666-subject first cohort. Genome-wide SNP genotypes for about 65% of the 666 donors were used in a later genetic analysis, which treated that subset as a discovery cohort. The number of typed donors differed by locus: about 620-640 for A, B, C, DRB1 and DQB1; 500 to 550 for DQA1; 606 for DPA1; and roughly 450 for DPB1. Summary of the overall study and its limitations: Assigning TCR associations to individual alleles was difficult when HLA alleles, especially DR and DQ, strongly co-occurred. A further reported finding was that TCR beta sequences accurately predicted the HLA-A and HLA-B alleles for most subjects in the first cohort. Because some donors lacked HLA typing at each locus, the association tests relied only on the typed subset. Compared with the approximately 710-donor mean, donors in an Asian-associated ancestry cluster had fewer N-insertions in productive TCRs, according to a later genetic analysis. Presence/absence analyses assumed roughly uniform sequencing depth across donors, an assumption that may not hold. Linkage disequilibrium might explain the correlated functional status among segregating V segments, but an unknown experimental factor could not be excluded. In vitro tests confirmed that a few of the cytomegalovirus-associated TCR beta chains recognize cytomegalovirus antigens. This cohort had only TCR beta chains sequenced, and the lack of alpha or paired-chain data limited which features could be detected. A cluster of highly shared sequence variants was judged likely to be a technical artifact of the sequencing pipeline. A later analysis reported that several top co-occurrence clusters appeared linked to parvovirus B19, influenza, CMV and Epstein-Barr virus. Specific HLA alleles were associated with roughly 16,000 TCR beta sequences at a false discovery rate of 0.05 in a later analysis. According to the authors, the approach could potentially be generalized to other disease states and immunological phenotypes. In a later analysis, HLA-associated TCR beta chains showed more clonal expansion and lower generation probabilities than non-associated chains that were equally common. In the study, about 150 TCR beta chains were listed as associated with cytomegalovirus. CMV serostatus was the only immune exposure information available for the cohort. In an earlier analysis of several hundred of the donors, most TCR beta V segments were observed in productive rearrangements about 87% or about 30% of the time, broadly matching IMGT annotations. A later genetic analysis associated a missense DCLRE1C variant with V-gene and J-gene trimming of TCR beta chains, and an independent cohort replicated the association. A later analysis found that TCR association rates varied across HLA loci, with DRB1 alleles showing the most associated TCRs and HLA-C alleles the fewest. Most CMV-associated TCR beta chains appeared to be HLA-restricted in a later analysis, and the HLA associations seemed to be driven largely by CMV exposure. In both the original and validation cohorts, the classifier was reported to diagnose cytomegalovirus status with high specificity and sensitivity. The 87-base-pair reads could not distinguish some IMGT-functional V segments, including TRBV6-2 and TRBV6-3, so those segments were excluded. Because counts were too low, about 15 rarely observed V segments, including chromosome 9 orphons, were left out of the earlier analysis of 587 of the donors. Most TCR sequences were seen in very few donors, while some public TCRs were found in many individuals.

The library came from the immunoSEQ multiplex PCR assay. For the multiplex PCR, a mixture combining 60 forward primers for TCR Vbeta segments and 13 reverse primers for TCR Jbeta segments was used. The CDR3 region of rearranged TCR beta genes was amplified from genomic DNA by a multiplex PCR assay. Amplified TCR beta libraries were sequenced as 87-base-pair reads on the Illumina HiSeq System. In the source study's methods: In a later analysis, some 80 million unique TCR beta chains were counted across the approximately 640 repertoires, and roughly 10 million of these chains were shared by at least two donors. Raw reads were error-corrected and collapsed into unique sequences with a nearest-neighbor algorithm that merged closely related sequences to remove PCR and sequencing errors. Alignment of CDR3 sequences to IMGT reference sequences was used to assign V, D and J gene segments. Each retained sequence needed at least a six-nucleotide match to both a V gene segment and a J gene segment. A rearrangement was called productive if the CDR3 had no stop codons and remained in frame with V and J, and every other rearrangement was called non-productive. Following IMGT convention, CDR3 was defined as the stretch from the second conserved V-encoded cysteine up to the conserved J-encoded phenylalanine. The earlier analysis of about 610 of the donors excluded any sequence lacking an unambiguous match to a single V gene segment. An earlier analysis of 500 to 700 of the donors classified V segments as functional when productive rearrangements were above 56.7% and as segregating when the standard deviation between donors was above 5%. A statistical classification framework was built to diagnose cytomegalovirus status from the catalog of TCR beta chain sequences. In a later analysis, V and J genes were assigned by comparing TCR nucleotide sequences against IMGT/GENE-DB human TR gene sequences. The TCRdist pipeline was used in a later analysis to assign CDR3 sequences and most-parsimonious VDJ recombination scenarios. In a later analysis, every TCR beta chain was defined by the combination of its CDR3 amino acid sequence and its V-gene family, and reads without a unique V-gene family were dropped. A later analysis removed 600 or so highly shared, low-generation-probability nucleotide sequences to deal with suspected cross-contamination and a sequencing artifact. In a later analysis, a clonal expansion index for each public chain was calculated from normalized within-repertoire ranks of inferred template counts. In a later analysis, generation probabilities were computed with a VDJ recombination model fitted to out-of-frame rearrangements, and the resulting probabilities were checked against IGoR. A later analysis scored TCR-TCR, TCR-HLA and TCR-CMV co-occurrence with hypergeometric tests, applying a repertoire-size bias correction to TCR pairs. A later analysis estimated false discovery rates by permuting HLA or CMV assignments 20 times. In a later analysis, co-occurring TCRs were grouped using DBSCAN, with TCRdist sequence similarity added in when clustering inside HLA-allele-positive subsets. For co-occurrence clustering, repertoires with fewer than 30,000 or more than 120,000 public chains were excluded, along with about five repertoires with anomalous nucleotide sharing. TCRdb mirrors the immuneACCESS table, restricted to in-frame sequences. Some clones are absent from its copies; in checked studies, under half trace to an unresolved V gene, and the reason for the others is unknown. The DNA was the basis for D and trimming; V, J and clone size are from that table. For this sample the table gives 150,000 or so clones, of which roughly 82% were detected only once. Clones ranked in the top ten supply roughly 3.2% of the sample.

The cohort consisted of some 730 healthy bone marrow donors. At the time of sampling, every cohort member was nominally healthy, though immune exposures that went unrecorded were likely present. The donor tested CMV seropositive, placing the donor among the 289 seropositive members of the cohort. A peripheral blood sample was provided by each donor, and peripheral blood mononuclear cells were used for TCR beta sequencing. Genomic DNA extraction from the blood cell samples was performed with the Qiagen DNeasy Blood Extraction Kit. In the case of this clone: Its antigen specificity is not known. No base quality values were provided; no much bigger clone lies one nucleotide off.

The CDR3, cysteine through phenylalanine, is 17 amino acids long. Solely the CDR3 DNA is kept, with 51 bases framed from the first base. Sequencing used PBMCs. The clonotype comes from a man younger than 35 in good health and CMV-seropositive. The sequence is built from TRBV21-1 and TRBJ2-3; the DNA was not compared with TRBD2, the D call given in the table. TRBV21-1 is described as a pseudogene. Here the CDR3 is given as CASSIITSGRFTDTQYF. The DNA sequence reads TGTGCCAGCAGCATTATAACTAGCGGGAGGTTCACAGATACGCAGTATTTT.